This T cell receptor beta chain emerged from a study of T-cell reconstitution after alpha-beta-depleted transplantation in children (dated by TCRdb to the mid-2010s). In terms of the full investigation: T-cell immune reconstitution after TCRalphabeta/CD19-depleted allogeneic hematopoietic cell transplantation in children was quantitatively tracked in the study by means of TCR repertoire profiling.

Overall study outcomes, separate from this receptor: The apparently early alphabetaT-cell count recovery about two months after transplant was reportedly dependent on only several hundred rapidly expanded clones derived from non-depleted graft cells. In some patients, the high TCRbeta diversity seen at day 60 was put down to recipient T cells and intrathymic progenitors that had survived conditioning. Over the following months the frequencies of hyperexpanded clones went down, and after one year T-cell counts and TCRbeta diversity were mostly credited to newly produced T cells.

The sample's treatment or condition label, in plain terms: allogeneic hematopoietic cell transplantation with graft depleted of TCRalphabeta T cells and CD19 B cells. TCRalphabeta/CD19-depleted allogeneic hematopoietic cell grafts were given to the transplant recipients, all of whom were children. The germline V gene sets CDR1 to LGHNA and CDR2 to YSLEER. V was cut back by 4 bases and J by 3 bases, leaving a gap of 25 bases between them. Including the terminal cysteine and phenylalanine, the CDR3 comprises 19 residues. Only the CDR3 part of the read is kept: 57 bases, read in frame from the first base. In regard to this clonotype: No antigen is known for it. No clone much larger than this one lies a single base away; base qualities are absent.

The method was PCR. The instrument given in TCRdb is Illumina HiSeq 2500. To normalize quantification of the TCRbeta repertoire, the TCR libraries were built with molecular barcoding that relied on unique molecular identifiers. The public reads were run again by TCRdb, first through fastp at Q25 and then through MiXCR, and only productive beta chains were kept. Rows are unified per CDR3 protein, each entry keeping the most common DNA and genes. The sample data list fewer than 550,000 distinct CDR3 sequences, and approximately 10% of these were observed just once. The top ten constitute 11% to 15% of the sample.

The sample in question was PBMCs, mostly from graft donor cells, obtained 180 days after TCRalphabeta/CD19-depleted stem cell transplant. The chain was built from TRBV4-3 and TRBJ2-4; perhaps TRBD2 is the D gene, with 7 bases matching. The source is a female patient aged 2-9 years who had a stem cell transplant for aplastic anemia, so the T cells may come from the graft donor. The DNA sequence is TGCGCCAGCAGCCGGGAGGGGCTAGCGGAAGGGGGGGTCAAAAACATTCAGTACTTC. It encodes CASSREGLAEGGVKNIQYF.